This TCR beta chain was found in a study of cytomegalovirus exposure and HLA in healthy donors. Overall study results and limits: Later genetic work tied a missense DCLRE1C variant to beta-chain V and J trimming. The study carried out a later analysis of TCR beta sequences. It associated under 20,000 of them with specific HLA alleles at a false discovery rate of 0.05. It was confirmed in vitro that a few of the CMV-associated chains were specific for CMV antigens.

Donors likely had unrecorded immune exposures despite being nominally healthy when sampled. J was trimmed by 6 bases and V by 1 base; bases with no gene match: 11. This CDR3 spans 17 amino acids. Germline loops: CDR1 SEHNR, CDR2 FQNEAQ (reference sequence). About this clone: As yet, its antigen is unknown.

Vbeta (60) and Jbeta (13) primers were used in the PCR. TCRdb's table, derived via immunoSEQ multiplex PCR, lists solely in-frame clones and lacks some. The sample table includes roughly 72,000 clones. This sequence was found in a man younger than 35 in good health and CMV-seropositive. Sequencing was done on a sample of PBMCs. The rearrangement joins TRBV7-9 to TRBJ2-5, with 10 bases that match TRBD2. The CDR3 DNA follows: TGTGCCAGCAGCTTAGGGGTTACAGCGGGAGGGCCGAAGACCCAGTACTTC. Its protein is CASSLGVTAGGPKTQYF.